The 13 T cell receptor beta chains listed next were all sequenced from one sample in a study of shared clonotypes between healthy human individuals. The method was immunoSEQ multiplex PCR; TCRdb's version includes in-frame clones alone and lacks a portion of them. Of about 2 million clones detected, about 95% appear once; the ten largest clones hold 1% to 1.3%. Naive CD8 cells comprised CD45RO-negative, CCR7-positively selected cells, excluding terminally differentiated effector memory CD45RA+ cells. The sequenced sample consisted of naive CD8+ T cells sorted from blood. All receptors come from a young man in good health.

The chain couples TRBV6-1 to TRBJ2-2; D may be TRBD1 (6 bases). Trimming pared 2 bases from V and 4 bases from J, leaving 11 bases between. CDR3 size: 15 residues. CDR1 is MNHNS, CDR2 SASEGT, per germline. CDR3 DNA: TGTGCCAGCAGTGAACTGACAGGAATCACCGGGGAGCTGTTTTTT. This codes for CASSELTGITGELFF.

The chain has TRBV6-5 and TRBJ1-2; D gene unclear. V lost 5 bases and J lost 1, with 11 bases in between. Germline V lookup: CDR1 MNHEY, CDR2 SVGAGI. The CDR3 totals 14 residues. CDR3 DNA sequence: TGTGCCAGCAGTGCCGAAACGAATAACTATGGCTACACCTTC. Its translation: CASSAETNNYGYTF.

The chain recombines TRBV30 with TRBJ2-7; unclear D gene. Trimming cost V 1 base and J 3 bases, with 10 bases left between them. Germline lookup yields CDR1 GTSNPN and CDR2 SVGIG (reference sequence). There are 13 residues in the CDR3. The chain's CDR3 is CAWSESFGYEQYF. DNA of the CDR3: TGTGCCTGGAGTGAGTCTTTCGGCTACGAGCAGTACTTC.

This chain connects TRBV28 to TRBJ1-1; D is ambiguous. The V end lost 6 bases, the J end lost 0 bases, and 11 bases lay between the germline ends. The CDR3 length is 14 residues. The germline gives CDR1 MDHEN, CDR2 SYDVKM. The CDR3 sequence is CASRRPGMNTEAFF. The CDR3 DNA follows: TGTGCCAGCAGGCGGCCCGGGATGAACACTGAAGCTTTCTTT.

This clone was recorded a few times. Other DNA sequences in the same sample also yield this CDR3. The chain combines TRBV9 with TRBJ2-1; unclear D gene. V lost 0 bases and J 6 bases, leaving 4 bases between the germline ends. Germline CDR1 and CDR2: SGDLS and YYNGEE. The CDR3 loop spans 12 amino acids. CDR3 in DNA: TGTGCCAGCAGCGTAGACAGCAATGAGCAGTTCTTC. Translated: CASSVDSNEQFF.

The V and J genes are TRBV7-9 and TRBJ2-4; no clear D. The CDR3 extends over 11 amino acids. Between the trimmed V and J ends, which lost 2 bases and 14 bases, there was a span of 10 bases. Germline lookup yields CDR1 SEHNR and CDR2 FQNEAQ (reference sequence). CDR3 in DNA: TGTGCCAGCAGCTTATCGTACAGAAAGTACTTC. It specifies CASSLSYRKYF.

The chain is built from TRBV28 and TRBJ1-5, with D possibly being TRBD1 (6 bases). Germline V gene sequence: CDR1 MDHEN, CDR2 SYDVKM. CDR3 length equals 15 residues. Trimming stripped 3 bases from V and 2 bases from J, with 11 bases between. The DNA for the CDR3 is TGTGCCAGCAGTTTTCAGGGGTTAGGCAATCAGCCCCAGCATTTT. Translating gives CASSFQGLGNQPQHF.

V usage is TRBV29-1 and J usage is TRBJ2-3, with D possibly called TRBD1 or TRBD2 (5 bases each). Germline V gene sequence: CDR1 SQVTM, CDR2 ANQGSEA. CDR3 length: 13 residues. V lost 5 bases, J lost 2 bases, and 11 bases lay in between. This chain's CDR3 is CSVRGALTDTQYF. The DNA for the CDR3 is TGCAGCGTTCGAGGGGCCCTCACAGATACGCAGTATTTT.

The chain combines TRBV7-9 with TRBJ1-1; D not certain. Trimming took off 2 bases at V and 7 bases at J, with 14 bases between the two ends. Germline-derived CDR1 and CDR2 are SEHNR and FQNEAQ (reference sequence). The CDR3 has 14 amino acids. The CDR3 DNA reads TGTGCCAGCAGCTTAAGTCCCGGGGTACTTGAAGCTTTCTTT. It is translated as CASSLSPGVLEAFF.

This chain uses TRBV30 with TRBJ1-1; weak D call: TRBD1 (5 bases). Looked up from germline, CDR1 is GTSNPN and CDR2 is SVGIG (reference sequence). Trimming pared 4 bases from V and 5 bases from J, leaving 20 bases between. There are 15 residues in the CDR3. The CDR3 nucleotides read TGTGCCTGGATAAGCGACCTCTATTGGGGGACTGAAGCTTTCTTT. Translated: CAWISDLYWGTEAFF.

This clone is a singleton in its sample. The J gene is TRBJ1-5, the V gene TRBV27; D remains unclear. This CDR3 spans 16 amino acids. CDR1 is MNHEY, CDR2 SMNVEV, per germline (reference sequence). The V and J ends lost 2 bases and 1 base respectively, with 12 bases between them. Here the CDR3 reads CASSLISPQSNQPQHF. Written as DNA, the CDR3 is TGTGCCAGCAGTTTAATCTCACCCCAGAGCAATCAGCCCCAGCATTTT.

CDR3 in amino acids: CASSEGAIYGYTF. Written as DNA, the CDR3 is TGTGCCAGCAGTGAAGGAGCTATCTATGGCTACACCTTC. The genes are TRBV2 and TRBJ1-2; D is undetermined. Germline CDR1 is SNHLY and CDR2 is FYNNEI. Trimming removed 1 base at V and 4 bases at J, with 7 bases between. The CDR3 loop spans 13 amino acids.

The chain combines TRBV27 with TRBJ2-7; D might be TRBD1 (6 bases). CDR3 size: 12 residues. Trimming took 5 bases from V and 6 from J, leaving 11 bases between them. Germline CDR1 reads MNHEY; CDR2 reads SMNVEV (reference sequence). As DNA, the CDR3 is TGTGCCAGCAGTGAAACAGGGACCGAGCAGTACTTC. Amino acid sequence: CASSETGTEQYF.